The clone carrying this T cell receptor (beta chain) was detected only once. Its antigen is not identified. These data are taken from a study of cytomegalovirus exposure and HLA in healthy donors. Study-level information: Earlier work reported roughly 120 million unique TCR beta sequences from 170 million or so T cells. General observations from the study: When a later analysis compared HLA-associated TCR beta chains with equally common others, the HLA-associated chains turned out to be more clonally expanded and to have lower generation probabilities. Several of the most significant clusters appeared, in a later analysis, to be linked to common viral pathogens.

13 Jbeta primers and 60 Vbeta primers were used for the PCR. The data were produced by immunoSEQ multiplex PCR, yet TCRdb's version contains in-frame clones alone and is incomplete. Altogether 95,000 to 150,000 clones are present, over 70% being singletons, with the ten largest covering roughly 3.5%. Trimming removed 3 bases from V and 2 bases from J, with 12 bases in between. CDR3 length: 14 residues. Per the germline V gene, CDR1 is GTSNPN and CDR2 is SVGIG (reference sequence). The sequence was obtained from a woman in her forties or fifties in good health and CMV-seronegative. J is TRBJ2-3 and V is TRBV30; D is perhaps TRBD2 (6 bases). The sequencing input was PBMCs. CDR3 loop: CAWRGGVLTDTQYF. The CDR3 bases are TGTGCCTGGAGAGGCGGGGTCCTCACAGATACGCAGTATTTT.